The rows below give T cell receptor beta chains drawn from one sample of a study of cytomegalovirus exposure and HLA in healthy donors. Data came from immunoSEQ multiplex PCR; TCRdb stores just in-frame clones and leaves some out. This sample contains approximately 140,000 clones. The sequencing input was PBMCs. The origin of the receptors is a woman in her thirties or forties in good health and CMV-seronegative. The CDR3 runs from the conserved cysteine through the conserved F or W. The D gene is left open where the match is weak.

J | D | V | CDR3 | DNA
TRBJ1-2 | TRBD1 | TRBV28 | CASSFSQGAHYGYTF | TGTGCCAGCAGTTTTTCACAGGGGGCGCATTATGGCTACACCTTC
TRBJ1-2 | TRBD1 | TRBV28 | CASSADRDYGYTF | TGTGCCAGCAGTGCGGACAGGGACTATGGCTACACCTTC
TRBJ2-3 | TRBD2 | TRBV6-5 | CASSYGERGGPDTQYF | TGTGCCAGCAGTTACGGTGAGCGGGGAGGTCCGGATACGCAGTATTTT
TRBJ1-2 | - | TRBV5-8 | CASSLVTGSVHFYGYTF | TGTGCCAGCAGCTTGGTCACAGGGAGCGTTCACTTCTATGGCTACACCTTC
TRBJ2-7 | - | TRBV19 | CASSGRDYEQYF | TGTGCCAGTTCCGGACGGGACTACGAGCAGTACTTC
TRBJ2-6 | - | TRBV14 | CASSQLQSSGANVLTF | TGTGCCAGCAGCCAACTACAGAGCTCTGGGGCCAACGTCCTGACTTTC
TRBJ1-2 | - | TRBV6-5 | CASSSTGTYGYTF | TGTGCCAGCAGTTCAACAGGAACCTATGGCTACACCTTC
TRBJ2-3 | TRBD2 | TRBV4-3 | CASSQEGISGGADIADTQYF | TGCGCCAGCAGCCAAGAAGGGATTAGCGGGGGGGCCGACATCGCAGATACGCAGTATTTT
TRBJ2-3 | TRBD1 | TRBV19 | CASTGLRGTDTQYF | TGTGCCAGTACCGGCCTCAGGGGGACAGATACGCAGTATTTT
TRBJ1-5 | - | TRBV7-2 | CASSLAGGNQPQHF | TGTGCCAGCAGCTTAGCGGGAGGCAATCAGCCCCAGCATTTT
TRBJ2-1 | TRBD2 | TRBV19 | CASSRTSGGSYNEQFF | TGTGCCAGTTCCAGGACTAGCGGGGGCTCCTACAATGAGCAGTTCTTC
TRBJ2-1 | - | TRBV7-2 | CASSAQESRQFF | TGTGCCAGCAGCGCCCAAGAGAGTAGGCAGTTCTTC
TRBJ2-3 | TRBD1 | TRBV7-2 | CASSPQGGDTDTQYF | TGTGCCAGCAGCCCCCAAGGGGGCGACACAGATACGCAGTATTTT
TRBJ2-2 | TRBD2 | TRBV9 | CASSPQRGSDTGELFF | TGTGCCAGCAGCCCCCAGCGGGGGAGCGACACCGGGGAGCTGTTTTTT
TRBJ1-2 | TRBD1 | TRBV27 | CASSAKQGANYGYTF | TGTGCCAGCAGTGCTAAACAGGGGGCTAACTATGGCTACACCTTC
TRBJ2-2 | - | TRBV7-9 | CASSLPTGIGGELFF | TGTGCCAGCAGCCTCCCCACAGGGATCGGCGGGGAGCTGTTTTTT
TRBJ2-5 | TRBD1 | TRBV5-4 | CASSVTGAQETQYF | TGTGCCAGCAGCGTGACAGGGGCCCAAGAGACCCAGTACTTC
TRBJ2-7 | TRBD2 | TRBV5-4 | CASSLGLAGGTDEQYF | TGTGCCAGCAGCTTGGGACTAGCGGGGGGTACTGACGAGCAGTACTTC
TRBJ2-5 | - | TRBV7-6 | CASSFGRRPHLETQYF | TGTGCCAGCAGCTTTGGAAGGCGGCCCCACCTGGAGACCCAGTACTTC
TRBJ1-1 | - | TRBV19 | CASSPQGILNTEAFF | TGTGCCAGTAGTCCCCAGGGGATTCTGAACACTGAAGCTTTCTTT
TRBJ2-7 | TRBD2 | TRBV7-2 | CASSSGLTLEQYF | TGTGCCAGCAGCTCGGGACTAACTTTAGAGCAGTACTTC
TRBJ2-3 | - | TRBV6-5 | CASTPGSPDTQYF | TGTGCCAGCACACCGGGGTCCCCGGATACGCAGTATTTT
TRBJ2-2 | TRBD2 | TRBV19 | CASSPRTSGVRELFF | TGTGCCAGTAGTCCGCGGACTAGCGGGGTGAGGGAGCTGTTTTTT
TRBJ1-3 | TRBD1 | TRBV7-9 | CASSLGGGAGNTIYF | TGTGCCAGCAGCTTAGGAGGGGGCGCTGGAAACACCATATATTTT
TRBJ1-5 | TRBD1 | TRBV7-8 | CASSLVGTGGGTSNQPQHF | TGTGCCAGCAGCTTAGTGGGGACAGGGGGGGGAACGAGCAATCAGCCCCAGCATTTT
TRBJ2-3 | TRBD2 | TRBV9 | CASSVWEGRSDTQYF | TGTGCCAGCAGCGTATGGGAGGGCAGATCAGATACGCAGTATTTT
TRBJ2-2 | TRBD1 | TRBV2 | CASKGDSRTGELFF | TGTGCCAGCAAGGGGGACAGCAGAACCGGGGAGCTGTTTTTT
TRBJ1-6 | - | TRBV28 | CASSSLGYNSPLHF | TGTGCCAGCAGTTCCCTCGGGTATAATTCACCCCTCCACTTT
TRBJ1-5 | TRBD1 | TRBV15 | CATTVRGKNQPQHF | TGTGCCACCACCGTCAGGGGGAAGAATCAGCCCCAGCATTTT
TRBJ2-1 | - | TRBV28 | CASSLRPGGSDEQFF | TGTGCCAGCAGTTTAAGGCCCGGGGGTAGCGATGAGCAGTTCTTC
TRBJ1-6 | TRBD1 | TRBV4-3 | CASSQGTGNSPLHF | TGCGCCAGCAGCCAGGGGACAGGGAATTCACCCCTCCACTTT
TRBJ1-1 | TRBD1 | TRBV19 | CASSLSHGQGYTEAFF | TGTGCCAGTAGTCTTTCCCACGGACAGGGCTACACTGAAGCTTTCTTT
TRBJ2-7 | TRBD2 | TRBV28 | CGALAGNTGEQYF | TGTGGGGCACTAGCGGGTAATACGGGCGAGCAGTACTTC
TRBJ1-2 | - | TRBV27 | CASSLTARNGYTF | TGTGCCAGCAGTTTAACAGCCCGTAATGGCTACACCTTC
TRBJ2-7 | TRBD1 | TRBV10-3 | CAISESILRDRGYEQYF | TGTGCCATCAGTGAGTCGATTCTCAGGGACAGGGGGTACGAGCAGTACTTC
TRBJ1-2 | - | TRBV28 | CASRGGGHGYTF | TGTGCCAGCAGAGGGGGGGGGCATGGCTACACCTTC
TRBJ2-3 | TRBD1 | TRBV10-3 | CAISEPDRGTDTQYF | TGTGCCATCAGTGAGCCGGACAGGGGCACAGATACGCAGTATTTT
TRBJ1-2 | - | TRBV6-1 | CASSEAVTANYGYTF | TGTGCCAGCAGTGAAGCGGTTACAGCTAACTATGGCTACACCTTC
TRBJ2-2 | - | TRBV7-3 | CASKLGTTNTGELFF | TGTGCCAGCAAATTAGGGACAACGAACACCGGGGAGCTGTTTTTT
TRBJ1-4 | TRBD1 | TRBV5-1 | CASSEGQGGEKLFF | TGCGCCAGCAGCGAGGGACAGGGCGGTGAAAAACTGTTTTTT
TRBJ2-2 | - | TRBV7-9 | CASSLAFGTGELFF | TGTGCCAGCAGCTTAGCGTTCGGCACCGGGGAGCTGTTTTTT
TRBJ2-7 | TRBD1 | TRBV6-6 | CASSYGVTGGYEQYF | TGTGCCAGCAGTTACGGGGTGACAGGGGGTTACGAGCAGTACTTC
TRBJ1-3 | - | TRBV19 | CASSTSRGYGNTIYF | TGTGCCAGTAGTACCTCGAGGGGGTACGGAAACACCATATATTTT
TRBJ2-5 | - | TRBV28 | CASSSPETQYF | TGTGCCAGCAGTTCCCCGGAGACCCAGTACTTC
TRBJ2-3 | TRBD2 | TRBV11-2 | CASSVGLAGGTDTQYF | TGTGCCAGCAGCGTCGGACTAGCGGGGGGGACAGATACGCAGTATTTT
TRBJ2-2 | - | TRBV15 | CATSRTRTVTGELFF | TGTGCCACCAGCAGGACTCGTACCGTCACCGGGGAGCTGTTTTTT
TRBJ1-2 | - | TRBV14 | CASSLHTGNYGYTF | TGTGCCAGCAGCCTTCACACAGGGAACTATGGCTACACCTTC
TRBJ2-2 | TRBD1 | TRBV11-2 | CASSLRDRGAGELFF | TGTGCCAGCAGCTTACGCGACAGGGGTGCCGGGGAGCTGTTTTTT
TRBJ1-5 | TRBD1 | TRBV6-6 | CASSRDRGNQPQHF | TGTGCCAGCAGTCGGGACAGGGGAAATCAGCCCCAGCATTTT
TRBJ1-2 | - | TRBV21-1 | CASSKGTGEKGYTF | TGTGCCAGCAGCAAAGGGACAGGGGAGAAGGGCTACACCTTC
TRBJ1-2 | - | TRBV20-1 | CSALYNYGYTF | TGCAGTGCCCTTTATAACTATGGCTACACCTTC
TRBJ2-1 | - | TRBV19 | CASSIDSGSYNEQFF | TGTGCCAGTAGTATAGACAGTGGCTCCTACAATGAGCAGTTCTTC
TRBJ1-5 | TRBD1 | TRBV28 | CASHRGSGNQPQHF | TGTGCCAGCCACAGGGGGTCGGGCAATCAGCCCCAGCATTTT
TRBJ2-3 | TRBD1 | TRBV6-4 | CASSPTGGTDTQYF | TGTGCCAGCAGTCCGACAGGGGGCACAGATACGCAGTATTTT
TRBJ1-2 | - | TRBV27 | CASRWADNYGYTF | TGTGCCAGCAGATGGGCCGATAACTATGGCTACACCTTC
TRBJ1-2 | - | TRBV5-1 | CASSQDGQGDGYTF | TGCGCCAGCAGCCAAGACGGCCAAGGAGATGGCTACACCTTC
TRBJ1-6 | - | TRBV4-1 | CASSQAPGEMNNSPLHF | TGCGCCAGCAGCCAAGCTCCAGGGGAAATGAATAATTCACCCCTCCACTTT
TRBJ2-3 | TRBD1 | TRBV19 | CASSSKPGQGSTDTQYF | TGTGCCAGTAGTAGTAAGCCGGGACAGGGGTCCACAGATACGCAGTATTTT
TRBJ1-4 | - | TRBV7-2 | CASSLSAGNEKLFF | TGTGCCAGCAGCTTGTCCGCGGGGAATGAAAAACTGTTTTTT
TRBJ1-4 | TRBD1 | TRBV7-9 | CASGHPLGTGDEKLFF | TGTGCCAGCGGCCACCCACTCGGGACAGGGGATGAAAAACTGTTTTTT